Shown below are 16 T cell receptor beta chains from a single sample sequenced in a study of tumor-infiltrating lymphocytes in oesophageal squamous cell carcinoma. One entry per CDR3 protein, called by TCRdb with MiXCR from the PCR reads. The data hold 15,000 to 20,000 distinct CDR3 sequences, with about 50% observed a single time. Sequencing used esophageal tumor tissue. The receptors here all came from a male donor with esophageal squamous cell carcinoma.

The rearrangement links TRBV7-8 to TRBJ2-3; D gene uncertain. The CDR3 consists of 11 residues. V shed 7 bases and J shed 4 bases, with 6 bases lying between them. Germline CDR1 reads SGHVS; CDR2 reads FQNEAQ. The CDR3 sequence: CASTLSDTQYF. The CDR3, as DNA: TGTGCCAGCACCCTTTCAGATACGCAGTATTTT.

In its sample, this clonotype ranks as large. The chain has TRBV12-3 or TRBV12-4 and TRBJ2-2; maybe TRBD1 (6 bases). Trimming took 6 bases from V and 5 from J, leaving 10 bases between them. CDR3 length: 13 amino acids. In DNA, the CDR3 is TGTGCCAGCAGGGTGAGGGGGACCGGGGAGCTGTTTTTT. It translates to CASRVRGTGELFF.

The chain uses TRBV6-1 and TRBJ1-5; D not certain. The CDR3 extends over 13 amino acids. Germline V lookup: CDR1 MNHNS, CDR2 SASEGT. The V end lost 5 bases, the J end lost 1 base, and 6 bases lay between the germline ends. The CDR3 here is CASSWGSNQPQHF. The CDR3 DNA follows: TGTGCCAGCAGTTGGGGAAGCAATCAGCCCCAGCATTTT.

The chain carries TRBV5-1 and TRBJ2-1, with D perhaps TRBD1 or TRBD2 (5 bases each). V gave up 4 bases and J gave up 8 bases, with 16 bases separating them. This CDR3 has 14 residues. Per the germline V gene, CDR1 is SGHRS and CDR2 is YFSETQ. CDR3 in DNA: TGCGCCAGCAGCGCAAGCGTCAGGGACCATGAGCAGTTCTTC. Translated, it gives CASSASVRDHEQFF.

This sequence joins TRBV7-2 and TRBJ2-5, with D perhaps matching TRBD2 (6 bases). Germline-derived CDR1 and CDR2 are SGHTA and FQGNSA. Trimming shortened V by 7 bases and J by 11 bases, and 23 bases separated the two germline ends. The CDR3 has 14 residues. CDR3 sequence (DNA): TGTGCCAGCACTAGGACTACCGATAGGATAGAGCAGTACTTC. Its protein is CASTRTTDRIEQYF.

The chain combines TRBV10-3 with TRBJ1-1, with D perhaps matching TRBD1 (5 bases). Per germline, CDR1 ENHRY and CDR2 SYGVKD. The V and J ends lost 6 bases and 4 bases respectively, with 18 bases between them. CDR3 size: 15 residues. The CDR3 nucleotides are TGTGCCATCAGCTCTGGGGACTCGTTTGCCACTGAAGCTTTCTTT. It encodes CAISSGDSFATEAFF.

This clonotype showed up many times. The V and J genes are TRBV10-3 and TRBJ2-1; 10 bases match TRBD1. Trimming at V came to 6 bases and at J to 5 bases, leaving 4 bases not matched to a gene. Germline V gene sequence: CDR1 ENHRY, CDR2 SYGVKD. The CDR3 is made up of 14 amino acids. The CDR3 sequence is CAISTGQGNNEQFF. CDR3 DNA sequence: TGTGCCATCAGCACGGGACAGGGGAACAATGAGCAGTTCTTC.

This chain uses TRBV5-1 with TRBJ2-2; TRBD1 matches 7 bases. CDR1 is SGHRS, CDR2 YFSETQ, per germline. The CDR3 is 14 amino acids. The ends lost 4 bases at V and 4 bases at J; junction bases unmatched: 4. This CDR3 is CASSVTGLTGELFF. The CDR3 DNA follows: TGCGCCAGCAGCGTGACAGGGCTCACCGGGGAGCTGTTTTTT.

In regard to this clonotype: Because it lacks the conserved phenylalanine or tryptophan at the end, this CDR3 is likely a read error. The chain has TRBV11-3 and TRBJ2-5, with D tentatively TRBD1 (6 bases). The CDR3 totals 15 residues. The germline V gene encodes CDR1 SGHNT and CDR2 YENEEA. Between the trimmed V and J ends, which lost 0 bases and 11 bases, there was a span of 19 bases. CDR3 coding DNA: TGTGCCAGCAGCTTAGACACCAGGGGTCGGAATGAGCAGTACCTC. The encoded protein is CASSLDTRGRNEQYL.

Note on this clonotype: Given the absence of the conserved phenylalanine or tryptophan at the CDR3 end, a read error is likely. It is unclear where the CDR3 begins or ends on the DNA, so no DNA is shown, and the CDR3 is as TCRdb lists it. This sequence joins TRBV6-8 and TRBJ2-1. The CDR3 has 17 amino acids, counting both end residues. Germline CDR1 is MNHGY and CDR2 is SAAAGT. CDR3 sequence reads: CASSYSTGQTYGYTFGS.

This clonotype was picked up a small number of times. CDR3: CASSPFGRGDYGYTF. DNA of the CDR3: TGTGCCAGCTCACCGTTTGGCAGGGGGGACTATGGCTACACCTTC. This chain connects TRBV18 to TRBJ1-2; TRBD1 aligns across 7 bases. With V trimmed by 3 bases and J by 3 bases, 7 bases remained unmatched. The CDR3 is 15 residues long. Germline CDR1 KGHSH, CDR2 LQKENI.

Only a few counts were recorded for this clonotype. This sequence joins TRBV10-3 and TRBJ2-5; 14 bases are shared with TRBD2. The CDR3 contains 15 residues. Germline-derived CDR1 and CDR2 are ENHRY and SYGVKD. Trimming at V came to 8 bases and at J to 13 bases, leaving 15 bases not matched to a gene. CDR3 amino acids: CAIGTSGSRSGELYF. CDR3 sequence (DNA): TGTGCCATCGGGACTAGCGGGAGTCGTTCCGGGGAGCTGTACTTC.

This rearrangement joins TRBV6-5 to TRBJ2-2, with 7 bases identical to TRBD1. CDR1 is MNHEY, CDR2 SVGAGI, per germline. The CDR3 contains 15 residues. V lost 4 bases to trimming and J lost 1 base; unmatched junction nucleotides: 3. In DNA form, the CDR3 reads TGTGCCAGCAGTTCAAGGACAGGGAACACCGGGGAGCTGTTTTTT. It specifies CASSSRTGNTGELFF.

The chain has TRBV7-6 and TRBJ2-7; no definite D call. Trimming stripped 2 bases from V and 5 bases from J, with 13 bases between. The CDR3 is made up of 14 amino acids. Germline lookup yields CDR1 SGHVS and CDR2 FNYEAQ. CDR3 in amino acids: CASSLFKELNEQYF. In nucleotides, the CDR3 is TGTGCCAGCAGCTTATTCAAGGAGCTTAACGAGCAGTACTTC.

The rearrangement uses TRBV19 and TRBJ1-5; D is unresolved. The germline gives CDR1 LNHDA, CDR2 SQIVND (reference sequence). V was clipped by 3 bases and J by 1 base, with 7 bases between them. The CDR3 length is 14 residues. CDR3 nucleotide sequence: TGTGCCAGTAGTATTATAGAGAGCAATCAGCCCCAGCATTTT. This encodes CASSIIESNQPQHF.

The V gene is TRBV7-3, the J gene TRBJ2-1; D might be TRBD1 or TRBD2, each matching 5 bases. TRBJ2-7 explains the end of the DNA better; the J call may be wrong. The length of the CDR3 is 17 residues. The germline CDR1 and CDR2 sequences are SGHTA and FQGTGA. The CDR3 nucleotides read TGTGCCAGCAGCTTATTCCCCGGGACCCCTATATACAATGAGCAGTACTTC. Translation gives CASSLFPGTPIYNEQYF.